This passage covers 11 T cell receptor beta chains from one sample sequenced in a study of type 1 and type 2 diabetes patients. Genomic DNA was the PCR template. Amplification of the beta chain CDR3 used 30 forward and 13 reverse multiplex primers. Each CDR3 protein gets one entry after TCRdb re-called the multiplex PCR reads with MiXCR. The table records some 250,000 distinct CDR3 sequences, approximately 50% of them present only once. Material: peripheral blood mononuclear cells (PBMCs). The receptors shown here come from a man between 18 and 35 years old with type 2 diabetes.

The gene calls are TRBV14 and TRBJ2-2, with D perhaps given as TRBD1 or TRBD2 (6 bases each). CDR3 length: 15 residues. Per germline, CDR1 SGHDN and CDR2 FVKESK. V lost 1 base to trimming and J lost 7 bases, with 13 bases between them. The CDR3: CASSQVAGGHGELFF. The CDR3 DNA is TGTGCCAGCAGCCAAGTAGCCGGGGGCCACGGGGAGCTGTTTTTT. Full variable domain (outside the CDR3, taken from reference TRBV14 and TRBJ2-2): EAGVTQFPSHSVIEKGQTVTLRCDPISGHDNLYWYRRVMGKEIKFLLHFVKESKQDESGMPNNRFLAERTGGTYSTLKVQPAELEDSGVYFCASSQVAGGHGELFFGEGSRLTVL.

The chain has TRBV19 and TRBJ2-5; perhaps TRBD1 as D (6 bases). The CDR3 contains 14 residues. The V gene's germline CDR1 is LNHDA and CDR2 SQIVND (reference sequence). With 1 base removed from V and 5 bases from J, the gap between germline ends came to 11 bases. In DNA, the CDR3 is TGTGCCAGTAGTATAGTAGGGGGAGTGGAGACCCAGTACTTC. Protein: CASSIVGGVETQYF.

J is TRBJ2-3 and V is TRBV9, with 8 bases fitting TRBD2. There are 16 residues in the CDR3. V lost 2 bases to trimming and J lost 3 bases; unmatched junction nucleotides: 8. The germline gives CDR1 SGDLS, CDR2 YYNGEE. In DNA form, the CDR3 reads TGTGCCAGCAGCGTTCTTTTGCGGGGGGAGACAGATACGCAGTATTTT. This sequence encodes CASSVLLRGETDTQYF.

J is TRBJ1-1 and V is TRBV27; 7 positions match TRBD1. The germline V gene has CDR1 MNHEY and CDR2 SMNVEV (reference sequence). The V segment lost 6 bases and the J segment 3 bases; nucleotides outside the gene matches: 7. This CDR3 is 14 amino acids long. The CDR3 nucleotides are TGTGCCAGCAGAAGAACAGGGGTCGACACTGAAGCTTTCTTT. Its translation is CASRRTGVDTEAFF.

V usage is TRBV20-1 and J usage is TRBJ2-7; the match to TRBD1 covers 7 bases. The CDR3 is 13 amino acids. Germline CDR1 DFQATT, CDR2 SNEGSKA (reference sequence). V was clipped by 6 bases and J by 2 bases; unmatched bases: 7. The CDR3 DNA follows: TGCAGTGCGACGGACAGGCAACCCTACGAGCAGTACTTC. Its translation is CSATDRQPYEQYF.

The CDR3 DNA is TGTGCCAGCAGTTACCGGGTTGCCCGGGATAAGTCAAACACTGAAGCTTTCTTT. Translating it yields CASSYRVARDKSNTEAFF. This chain links TRBV6-6 with TRBJ1-1; D not resolved. Germline V gives CDR1 MNHNY, CDR2 SVGAGI (reference sequence). This CDR3 region has 18 residues. Deletions cut 2 bases from V and 2 bases from J, with 21 bases between.

The chain recombines TRBV20-1 with TRBJ1-3; 8 bases map to TRBD1. Germline V gene lookup returns CDR1 DFQATT and CDR2 SNEGSKA (reference sequence). V gave up 1 base and J gave up 6 bases; unmatched junction bases: 5. CDR3 length: 14 amino acids. CDR3 residues: CSARVDRAANTIYF. Here the CDR3 DNA reads TGCAGTGCTAGAGTGGACAGGGCAGCAAACACCATATATTTT.

This clonotype was recorded a few times. The rearrangement links TRBV5-1 to TRBJ2-7, with TRBD1 as a possible D gene (6 bases). V was trimmed by 2 bases and J by 3 bases, leaving 15 bases between them. CDR3 length equals 15 residues. The germline V gene has CDR1 SGHRS and CDR2 YFSETQ. The CDR3 reads CASSLGADSFYEQYF. As DNA, the CDR3 is TGCGCCAGCAGCTTAGGAGCGGACAGTTTCTACGAGCAGTACTTC.

V is TRBV7-2 and J is TRBJ2-5; TRBD1 matches at 8 bases. Germline V gene sequence: CDR1 SGHTA, CDR2 FQGNSA. J was trimmed by 7 bases and V by 5 bases; bases with no gene match: 6. CDR3 length: 13 residues. DNA of the CDR3: TGTGCCAGCAGCGCAGGGGGCGCAGGGACCCAGTACTTC. Amino acids: CASSAGGAGTQYF.

The chain joins TRBV12-3 or TRBV12-4 to TRBJ1-1; D is possibly TRBD1 (5 bases). This CDR3 has 13 residues. The V and J ends lost 5 bases and 4 bases respectively, with 11 bases between them. The CDR3 here is CASSTRESTEAFF. The CDR3 coding sequence is TGTGCCAGCAGTACCAGGGAAAGCACTGAAGCTTTCTTT.

The rearrangement joins TRBV19 to TRBJ2-6; D unclear. V was shortened by 6 bases and J by 1 base, with 7 bases between the two germline ends. Germline-derived CDR1 and CDR2 are LNHDA and SQIVND (reference sequence). This CDR3 region has 14 residues. The CDR3 reads CASSTVSGANVLTF. The CDR3 nucleotides are TGTGCCAGTAGCACAGTGTCTGGGGCCAACGTCCTGACTTTC.